Following are 32 T cell receptor beta chains from one sample sequenced in a study of shared clonotypes between healthy human individuals. Some clones are missing from TCRdb's copy, which holds only in-frame ones; the method was immunoSEQ multiplex PCR. The sample holds millions of clones, less than 95% seen once. CD45RO-negative CD8 cells positively selected for CCR7 made up the naive population, which excluded terminally differentiated effector memory CD45RA+ cells. Sequenced sample: naive CD8+ T cells sorted from blood. These receptors were taken from a man aged 18 to 29 in good health.

The genes are TRBV7-9 and TRBJ1-2, with a possible D match to TRBD1 (6 bases). There are 15 residues in the CDR3. V lost 3 bases and J 4 bases, leaving 15 bases between the germline ends. Per the germline V gene, CDR1 is SEHNR and CDR2 is FQNEAQ (reference sequence). The CDR3 bases are TGTGCCAGCAGCTTTGGGGGCGACCCGTTCTATGGCTACACCTTC. Protein sequence: CASSFGGDPFYGYTF.

The chain couples TRBV6-1 to TRBJ1-1; 11 nucleotides match TRBD1. V dropped 3 bases and J dropped 5; count of bases not matched to a gene: 2. The CDR3 loop spans 14 amino acids. Looked up from germline, CDR1 is MNHNS and CDR2 is SASEGT. CDR3 nucleotides: TGTGCCAGCAGTGATGGGACAGGGGGTACTGAAGCTTTCTTT. Its translation is CASSDGTGGTEAFF.

The V gene is TRBV6-1, the J gene TRBJ1-2; 8 nucleotides line up with TRBD1. Germline V CDR1 and CDR2: MNHNS, SASEGT. V dropped 6 bases and J dropped 6; count of bases not matched to a gene: 6. This CDR3 comprises 13 residues. The CDR3 loop reads CASRGQDPHGYTF. DNA of the CDR3: TGTGCCAGCAGGGGACAGGATCCCCATGGCTACACCTTC.

The V call is TRBV29-1, the J call TRBJ2-1; D is possibly TRBD1 (5 bases). Looked up from germline, CDR1 is SQVTM and CDR2 is ANQGSEA. This CDR3 has 14 residues. Trimming stripped 3 bases from V and 4 bases from J, with 13 bases between. Here the CDR3 DNA reads TGCAGCGTTGACCCAGGGAATATGTACAATGAGCAGTTCTTC. This codes for CSVDPGNMYNEQFF.

This clone was counted once. The chain couples TRBV19 to TRBJ2-7, with 7 nucleotides matching TRBD1. V shed 6 bases, J shed 4 bases, and the junction held 3 bases outside the gene matches. Germline V gene lookup returns CDR1 LNHDA and CDR2 SQIVND (reference sequence). The CDR3 covers 12 residues. The CDR3 here is CASSPDRYEQYF. The CDR3 bases are TGTGCCAGTAGCCCGGACAGGTACGAGCAGTACTTC. The variable domain in full, completed from reference TRBV19 and TRBJ2-7, reads DGGITQSPKYLFRKEGQNVTLSCEQNLNHDAMYWYRQDPGQGLRLIYYSQIVNDFQKGDIAEGYSVSREKKESFPLTVTSAQKNPTAFYLCASSPDRYEQYFGPGTRLTVT.

This clone has just one count. Other DNA sequences in the same sample also yield this CDR3. This chain links TRBV7-3 with TRBJ2-3; 7 bases line up with TRBD2. CDR3 length: 12 amino acids. Trimming cost V 5 bases and J 6 bases; bases outside gene matches: 2. The V gene's germline CDR1 is SGHTA and CDR2 FQGTGA. The CDR3 sequence: CASSPGGDTQYF. In DNA form, the CDR3 reads TGTGCCAGCAGCCCCGGGGGGGATACGCAGTATTTT.

To note about this clone: The sample has other DNA sequences that encode this CDR3 too. The V gene is TRBV6-1, the J gene TRBJ2-5, with unresolved D. V lost 2 bases and J lost 1, with 11 bases in between. The germline V gene encodes CDR1 MNHNS and CDR2 SASEGT. The CDR3 contains 15 residues. In DNA, the CDR3 is TGTGCCAGCAGTGAAAGGTTGAGGCCCCAAGAGACCCAGTACTTC. Translated, it gives CASSERLRPQETQYF.

Details on this clone: Other DNA sequences from this sample encode an identical CDR3 as well. The chain has TRBV19 and TRBJ2-7; D uncertain. Trimming pared 4 bases from V and 2 bases from J, leaving 3 bases between. Germline V gene sequence: CDR1 LNHDA, CDR2 SQIVND (reference sequence). This CDR3 spans 11 amino acids. CDR3 region: CASSSPYEQYF. As DNA, the CDR3 is TGTGCCAGTAGTAGCCCCTACGAGCAGTACTTC.

The V call is TRBV25-1, the J call TRBJ2-2; D gene ambiguous. The CDR3 consists of 13 residues. The V end was cut by 7 bases, the J end by 6 bases, with 12 bases between. The V gene's germline CDR1 is MGHDK and CDR2 SYGVNS. CDR3: CASNTGGAGELFF. The CDR3 nucleotides are TGTGCCAGCAACACGGGCGGTGCCGGGGAGCTGTTTTTT. The variable domain in full, with the rest retrieved from reference TRBV25-1 and TRBJ2-2, is EADIYQTPRYLVIGTGKKITLECSQTMGHDKMYWYQQDPGMELHLIHYSYGVNSTEKGDLSSESTVSRIRTEHFPLTLESARPSHTSQYLCASNTGGAGELFFGEGSRLTVL.

The V and J genes are TRBV7-9 and TRBJ2-3; TRBD1 is a possible D gene (5 bases). The length of the CDR3 is 15 residues. Trimming cost V 4 bases and J 3 bases, with 14 bases left between them. The V gene's germline CDR1 is SEHNR and CDR2 FQNEAQ (reference sequence). CDR3 DNA sequence: TGTGCCAGCAGCTCGTCTGAGGACATAACAGATACGCAGTATTTT. It is translated as CASSSSEDITDTQYF.

The gene calls are TRBV2 and TRBJ1-1, with D hard to call. Deletions cut 5 bases from V and 3 bases from J, with 16 bases between. Germline loops: CDR1 SNHLY, CDR2 FYNNEI. The CDR3 totals 15 residues. In nucleotides, the CDR3 is TGTGCCAGCAGTCCAGTAGGGCGGTGGGACACTGAAGCTTTCTTT. Its translation is CASSPVGRWDTEAFF.

The chain couples TRBV19 to TRBJ2-4, with 12 bases matching TRBD2. Germline values: CDR1 LNHDA, CDR2 SQIVND (reference sequence). The length of the CDR3 is 15 residues. Losses at the gene ends were 5 bases for V and 8 bases for J; bases not matched to a gene: 7. The CDR3 sequence is CASSPQTSGRDIQYF. CDR3 bases: TGTGCCAGTAGTCCACAGACTAGCGGGAGAGACATTCAGTACTTC.

This clone has a handful of counts. The chain couples TRBV5-6 to TRBJ1-2; D is possibly TRBD1 (5 bases). This CDR3 contains 13 residues. V lost 3 bases to trimming and J lost 3 bases, with 9 bases between them. The germline V gene has CDR1 SGHDT and CDR2 YYEEEE. Here the CDR3 reads CASSSTGYYGYTF. Written as DNA, the CDR3 is TGTGCCAGCAGCTCCACAGGATACTATGGCTACACCTTC.

CDR3 in amino acids: CASSAGGANSDTQYF. The CDR3 region has the DNA TGTGCCAGCAGCGCAGGGGGCGCGAATTCGGATACGCAGTATTTT. V and J are TRBV5-4 and TRBJ2-3; 8 bases map to TRBD1. V lost 4 bases and J lost 6; bases outside the gene matches: 10. The CDR3 sequence is 15 residues long. Germline assignment: CDR1 SGHNT and CDR2 YYREEE (reference sequence).

The chain employs TRBV6-5 and TRBJ1-1, with D unresolved. The V end lost 6 bases, the J end lost 6 bases, and 11 bases lay between the germline ends. This CDR3 is built from 12 residues. CDR1 is MNHEY, CDR2 SVGAGI, per germline. DNA for the CDR3: TGTGCCAGCAGGACACCGGTCGCTGAAGCTTTCTTT. This encodes CASRTPVAEAFF.

The chain joins TRBV29-1 to TRBJ2-7; possible D gene TRBD2, 6 bases. The germline V gene encodes CDR1 SQVTM and CDR2 ANQGSEA. This CDR3 comprises 15 residues. Trimming took 1 base from V and 4 from J, leaving 17 bases between them. CDR3: CSVEALGGGGYEQYF. CDR3 coding DNA: TGCAGCGTTGAAGCACTCGGGGGAGGAGGGTACGAGCAGTACTTC.

As concerns this clone: Additional DNA sequences in this sample encode the identical CDR3. This chain connects TRBV4-3 to TRBJ2-7; TRBD1 agrees at 7 bases. This CDR3 has 16 amino acids. The V segment lost 0 bases and the J segment 2 bases; nucleotides outside the gene matches: 7. Germline lookup yields CDR1 LGHNA and CDR2 YSLEER. CDR3 loop: CASSQDTGQGAYEQYF. CDR3 in DNA: TGCGCCAGCAGCCAAGATACAGGGCAGGGGGCCTACGAGCAGTACTTC.

The chain combines TRBV7-9 with TRBJ1-2; perhaps TRBD1 as D (6 bases). V was trimmed by 5 bases and J by 8 bases, leaving 21 bases between them. The CDR3 extends over 15 amino acids. Per the germline V gene, CDR1 is SEHNR and CDR2 is FQNEAQ (reference sequence). The CDR3 loop reads CASSTALQGVEGYTF. The CDR3 region has the DNA TGTGCCAGCAGCACAGCCTTACAGGGTGTTGAGGGCTACACCTTC.

The CDR3 region is CASSPGLRMADTQYF. For the CDR3, the DNA is TGTGCCAGCAGTCCGGGACTCCGAATGGCAGATACGCAGTATTTT. V and J are TRBV27 and TRBJ2-3; TRBD2 is a possible D gene (6 bases). The germline V gene encodes CDR1 MNHEY and CDR2 SMNVEV (reference sequence). The CDR3 covers 15 residues. V gave up 5 bases and J gave up 4 bases, with 16 bases separating them.

The chain employs TRBV13 and TRBJ2-2; D is ambiguous. Trimming cost V 0 bases and J 0 bases, with 5 bases left between them. The germline V gene has CDR1 PRHDT and CDR2 FYEKMQ (reference sequence). This CDR3 spans 15 amino acids. This CDR3 is CASSLGVANTGELFF. The CDR3 DNA sequence: TGTGCCAGCAGCTTAGGCGTTGCGAACACCGGGGAGCTGTTTTTT. Supplemented by reference TRBV13 and TRBJ2-2, the full variable domain reads AAGVIQSPRHLIKEKRETATLKCYPIPRHDTVYWYQQGPGQDPQFLISFYEKMQSDKGSIPDRFSAQQFSDYHSELNMSSLELGDSALYFCASSLGVANTGELFFGEGSRLTVL.

The gene calls are TRBV27 and TRBJ2-5, with D perhaps matching TRBD1 or TRBD2 (5 bases each). Trimming shortened V by 5 bases and J by 1 base, and 11 bases separated the two germline ends. The CDR3 consists of 14 residues. Germline CDR1 MNHEY, CDR2 SMNVEV (reference sequence). The CDR3 DNA follows: TGTGCCAGCAGTCCACTAGGGGCCCAAGAGACCCAGTACTTC. Translation: CASSPLGAQETQYF.

Details on this clone: The identical CDR3 is also encoded by other nucleotide sequences in the sample. The V and J genes are TRBV4-2 and TRBJ2-7; 7 nucleotides line up with TRBD1. Germline assignment: CDR1 LGHNA and CDR2 YNFKEQ. The V and J ends lost 4 bases and 0 bases, in that order; junction bases with no gene match: 3. This CDR3 has 14 residues. In DNA form, the CDR3 reads TGTGCCAGCAGCCCCCGGACAGGCTCCTACGAGCAGTACTTC. Amino acids: CASSPRTGSYEQYF.

The chain employs TRBV6-1 and TRBJ1-6; D is possibly TRBD1 (5 bases). The CDR3 has 17 amino acids. Germline-derived CDR1 and CDR2 are MNHNS and SASEGT. V dropped 1 base and J dropped 0 bases, with 10 bases sitting between them. CDR3: CASSEVQDLSYNSPLHF. CDR3 in DNA: TGTGCCAGCAGTGAAGTACAGGACCTCTCCTATAATTCACCCCTCCACTTT.

As DNA, the CDR3 is TGTGCCAGCAGTTCCCGGGACAGGATCACAGATACGCAGTATTTT. This codes for CASSSRDRITDTQYF. The chain uses TRBV28 and TRBJ2-3; 8 nucleotides line up with TRBD1. The CDR3 contains 15 residues. Germline V gene data show CDR1 as MDHEN and CDR2 as SYDVKM. Trimming took 4 bases from V and 2 from J; bases not matched to a gene: 5.

This clone was seen only once. This rearrangement joins TRBV6-6 to TRBJ1-1; no clear D gene. The CDR3 has 11 residues. Looked up from germline, CDR1 is MNHNY and CDR2 is SVGAGI (reference sequence). With 2 bases removed from V and 8 bases from J, the gap between germline ends came to 6 bases. The CDR3 DNA sequence: TGTGCCAGCAGTTACAGCGCCGAAGCTTTCTTT. This translates into CASSYSAEAFF.

The chain couples TRBV4-1 to TRBJ1-5; tentatively, D is TRBD1 (5 bases). V was shortened by 0 bases and J by 5 bases, with 20 bases between the two germline ends. The CDR3 contains 18 residues. In germline, CDR1 is MGHRA, CDR2 YSYEKL. DNA for the CDR3: TGCGCCAGCAGCCAAGAGGGCGGTCGGGGGTTTGGTTATCAGCCCCAGCATTTT. The encoded protein is CASSQEGGRGFGYQPQHF.

This chain uses TRBV27 with TRBJ2-3, with TRBD2 matching 10 bases. CDR1 MNHEY and CDR2 SMNVEV come from the germline V gene (reference sequence). Unmatched junction bases numbered 9, after V lost 3 bases and J lost 3 bases. This CDR3 spans 17 amino acids. CDR3 amino acids: CASSLRTSGFRTDTQYF. As DNA, the CDR3 is TGTGCCAGCAGTTTGCGGACTAGCGGTTTCAGGACAGATACGCAGTATTTT.

The chain couples TRBV7-9 to TRBJ1-4; no clear D gene. Trimming took 6 bases from V and 4 from J, leaving 9 bases between them. The CDR3 is 13 residues long. Looked up from germline, CDR1 is SEHNR and CDR2 is FQNEAQ (reference sequence). The CDR3 sequence: CASRDGNNEKLFF. DNA for the CDR3: TGTGCCAGCAGAGACGGTAATAATGAAAAACTGTTTTTT.

Concerning this clone: Other DNA sequences in this sample translate to the same CDR3. J is TRBJ2-5 and V is TRBV13, with 7 bases identical to TRBD2. With V trimmed by 3 bases and J by 3 bases, 1 base remained unmatched. The CDR3 contains 13 residues. CDR1 and CDR2 (germline): PRHDT, FYEKMQ (reference sequence). The CDR3 sequence: CASSLGGEETQYF. In DNA, the CDR3 is TGTGCCAGCAGCTTGGGAGGGGAAGAGACCCAGTACTTC.

The V and J genes are TRBV6-5 and TRBJ1-6; D gene ambiguous. This CDR3 comprises 15 residues. Trimming shortened V by 6 bases and J by 10 bases, and 19 bases separated the two germline ends. CDR1 and CDR2 (germline): MNHEY, SVGAGI. For the CDR3, the DNA is TGTGCCAGCAGCCAGGACGAGGGAGGAGAATCACCCCTCCACTTT. Protein product: CASSQDEGGESPLHF.

The chain uses TRBV7-9 and TRBJ1-2; no firm D call. Germline CDR1 is SEHNR and CDR2 is FQNEAQ (reference sequence). This CDR3 is built from 13 residues. V dropped 5 bases and J dropped 13 bases, with 20 bases sitting between them. CDR3 DNA sequence: TGTGCCAGCAGCCCCCTTTCAGATTGGATTTTCACCTTC. The encoded protein is CASSPLSDWIFTF.

This chain uses TRBV7-3 with TRBJ1-2; the D gene is possibly TRBD1 (6 bases). Trimming took off 2 bases at V and 6 bases at J, with 25 bases between the two ends. This CDR3 comprises 18 residues. Germline-derived CDR1 and CDR2 are SGHTA and FQGTGA. DNA for the CDR3: TGTGCCAGCAGCTTATCTTCCGGACACAGGGCCCCACCCAATGGCTACACCTTC. This encodes CASSLSSGHRAPPNGYTF.